The 24 T cell receptor beta chains given below trace back to one sample, sequenced in a study of human T cells and chemical hapten exposure. As to time point: patch test 2, 6 weeks after DPC sensitization. The treatment was: therapeutic diphenylcyclopropenone sensitization with weekly scalp DPC. TCRdb analysed the RACE reads with MiXCR anew, one entry per CDR3 protein. This sample has about 140,000 distinct CDR3 sequences, with 10% to 15% found just once. This sample comprised whole blood, obtained in connection with sensitization to the hapten diphenylcyclopropenone (DPC). These receptors all stem from a woman aged 45-60 years with alopecia areata. Some clones in this sample may be carry-over from other donors' samples.

V and J are TRBV16 and TRBJ1-1, with 11 bases identical to TRBD1. Trimming cost V 1 base and J 2 bases; bases outside gene matches: 6. The germline V gene encodes CDR1 KGHSY and CDR2 FQNENV. The CDR3 contains 17 residues. The CDR3, as DNA: TGTGCCAGCAGCCAATGGAGGGACAGGGGGACAAACACTGAAGCTTTCTTT. It specifies CASSQWRDRGTNTEAFF.

This clonotype was counted only a few times. The chain links TRBV9 to TRBJ2-1; TRBD2 matches at 10 bases. The CDR3 is made up of 13 amino acids. Germline V gene lookup returns CDR1 SGDLS and CDR2 YYNGEE. The V and J ends lost 6 bases and 12 bases, in that order; junction bases with no gene match: 9. The CDR3 DNA reads TGTGCCAGCACGCTAGCGGGAGCGGTGGGGCAGTTCTTC. This sequence encodes CASTLAGAVGQFF.

The chain uses TRBV27 and TRBJ2-7; 9 nucleotides align to TRBD1. Germline values: CDR1 MNHEY, CDR2 SMNVEV (reference sequence). With V trimmed by 6 bases and J by 3 bases, 15 bases remained unmatched. The CDR3 has 17 residues. The CDR3 coding sequence is TGTGCCAGCAGAAAGGGACAGGGAACGGGAGCTAGCTACGAGCAGTACTTC. This codes for CASRKGQGTGASYEQYF.

This clonotype was observed a handful of times. The rearrangement links TRBV18 to TRBJ1-2; D not resolved. The CDR3 contains 15 residues. CDR1 is KGHSH, CDR2 LQKENI, per germline. Deletions cut 1 base from V and 4 bases from J, with 13 bases between. The CDR3 DNA reads as TGTGCCAGCTCACCACTGGATAGGGAGGGCTATGGCTACACCTTC. This codes for CASSPLDREGYGYTF. The full variable domain, rest sourced from reference TRBV18 and TRBJ1-2, is NAGVMQNPRHLVRRRGQEARLRCSPMKGHSHVYWYRQLPEEGLKFMVYLQKENIIDESGMPKERFSAEFPKEGPSILRIQQVVRGDSAAYFCASSPLDREGYGYTFGSGTRLTVV.

This clonotype was seen a handful of times. V usage is TRBV7-8 and J usage is TRBJ1-6, with D unresolved. V was clipped by 2 bases and J by 3 bases, with 8 bases between them. This CDR3 comprises 15 residues. CDR1 and CDR2 from the germline V gene are SGHVS and FQNEAQ. The CDR3 nucleotides are TGTGCCAGCAGCTTAATAATGGGCTATAATTCACCCCTCCACTTT. Translating it yields CASSLIMGYNSPLHF.

This clonotype was seen a few times. This sequence joins TRBV5-1 and TRBJ2-7; possibly TRBD2 for D (7 bases). The germline V gene encodes CDR1 SGHRS and CDR2 YFSETQ. V lost 4 bases and J lost 3, with 17 bases in between. The CDR3 has 15 amino acids. The CDR3 is CASSPGGGSLYEQYF. The DNA for the CDR3 is TGCGCCAGCAGCCCGGGGGGCGGGAGCCTCTACGAGCAGTACTTC.

This clonotype was recorded a few times. This sequence joins TRBV4-3 and TRBJ2-7; TRBD1 matches at 8 bases. J gave up 3 bases and V 2 bases, and 6 bases lay outside the gene matches. The length of the CDR3 is 15 residues. Germline CDR1 is LGHNA and CDR2 is YSLEER. The CDR3 DNA follows: TGCGCCAGCAGCCAAACCCCAGACAGGGGCTACGAGCAGTACTTC. Its translation is CASSQTPDRGYEQYF.

The genes are TRBV18 and TRBJ2-1; 9 bases agree with TRBD2. This CDR3 comprises 13 residues. The trim removed 3 bases at V and 7 bases at J, leaving 1 base unmatched. Germline CDR1 reads KGHSH; CDR2 reads LQKENI. The CDR3 DNA follows: TGTGCCAGCTCACCGACTAGCGGTAATGAGCAGTTCTTC. Its translation: CASSPTSGNEQFF.

This rearrangement joins TRBV10-3 to TRBJ2-1, with TRBD2 identical over 12 bases. Germline V gene sequence: CDR1 ENHRY, CDR2 SYGVKD. The length of the CDR3 is 16 residues. Unmatched junction bases numbered 8, after V lost 4 bases and J lost 7 bases. CDR3 DNA: TGTGCCATCAGTGTTCTCTGGACTAGCGGGATGAATGAGCAGTTCTTC. Protein product: CAISVLWTSGMNEQFF.

The genes are TRBV6-6 and TRBJ1-5, with a possible D match to TRBD1 (6 bases). V was clipped by 6 bases and J by 10 bases, with 16 bases between them. CDR3 length equals 13 residues. Germline V gene lookup returns CDR1 MNHNY and CDR2 SVGAGI (reference sequence). CDR3 nucleotide sequence: TGTGCCAGCAGCTACAGGGACGGACATCCCCAGCATTTT. This encodes CASSYRDGHPQHF.

The chain couples TRBV11-1 to TRBJ2-1, with a possible D match to TRBD1 (5 bases). Germline CDR1 is SGHAT and CDR2 is FQDESV (reference sequence). This CDR3 is 17 amino acids long. Trimming removed 1 base from V and 4 bases from J, with 17 bases in between. The CDR3 DNA follows: TGTGCCAGCAGCTTAGAGCCCAGGGCCTCCTTTTACAATGAGCAGTTCTTC. It translates to CASSLEPRASFYNEQFF.

This clonotype was seen at least ten times. This chain connects TRBV19 to TRBJ1-5; D may be TRBD1 (6 bases). The CDR3 is made up of 16 amino acids. V lost 4 bases to trimming and J lost 2 bases, with 15 bases between them. Germline CDR1 LNHDA, CDR2 SQIVND (reference sequence). As DNA, the CDR3 is TGTGCCAGTAGTACCCCATCCAGGGGTGGCAATCAGCCCCAGCATTTT. It is translated as CASSTPSRGGNQPQHF.

The chain recombines TRBV29-1 with TRBJ2-2; 8 bases are shared with TRBD1. CDR1 is SQVTM, CDR2 ANQGSEA, per germline. CDR3 size: 13 residues. J lost 6 bases, V lost 2 bases, and 2 bases had no gene match. The CDR3 sequence is CSVEQGAPGELFF. The CDR3 nucleotides read TGCAGCGTTGAACAGGGGGCCCCCGGGGAGCTGTTTTTT.

This clonotype appeared many times. V gene TRBV12-3 or TRBV12-4 combines with J gene TRBJ2-5, with TRBD2 matching 13 bases. The CDR3 runs to 15 residues. The V segment lost 6 bases and the J segment 2 bases; nucleotides outside the gene matches: 3. DNA of the CDR3: TGTGCCAGCAGCCGGACTAGCGGGAGTCAAGAGACCCAGTACTTC. Translation: CASSRTSGSQETQYF.

This clonotype was counted a few times. The J gene is TRBJ2-5, the V gene TRBV20-1, with 8 bases aligning to TRBD1. This CDR3 spans 15 amino acids. CDR1 is DFQATT and CDR2 is SNEGSKA in the germline V gene (reference sequence). J lost 2 bases, V lost 4 bases, and 9 bases had no gene match. This CDR3 reads CSATRSGGLQETQYF. The CDR3 nucleotides read TGCAGTGCTACTAGATCAGGGGGCTTACAAGAGACCCAGTACTTC.

This clonotype showed up just a few times. The chain recombines TRBV19 with TRBJ2-7; D is unclear. Germline V gene lookup returns CDR1 LNHDA and CDR2 SQIVND (reference sequence). CDR3 length: 11 residues. Deletions cut 5 bases from V and 11 bases from J, with 13 bases between. The CDR3 DNA reads TGTGCCAGTAGTCAGACGGGCATTGAGTACTTC. Translation: CASSQTGIEYF.

By sample fraction, this clonotype is medium-sized. V and J are TRBV27 and TRBJ2-3, with unresolved D. The CDR3 is 13 residues long. Per germline, CDR1 MNHEY and CDR2 SMNVEV (reference sequence). The V gene lost 2 bases and the J gene lost 6 bases, with 9 bases spanning the gap. The CDR3 sequence: CASSLKGLDTQYF. CDR3 sequence (DNA): TGTGCCAGCAGTTTAAAGGGTTTGGATACGCAGTATTTT.

This clonotype was recorded at least ten times. The V call is TRBV11-2, the J call TRBJ2-2; D not resolved. V lost 2 bases, J lost 6 bases, and 1 base lay in between. Germline V gene sequence: CDR1 SGHAT, CDR2 FQNNGV. This CDR3 region has 11 residues. The CDR3 is CASSLSGELFF. CDR3 DNA sequence: TGTGCCAGCAGCTTATCCGGGGAGCTGTTTTTT.

This clonotype occurred a few times. The chain has TRBV5-1 and TRBJ2-5, with 10 bases lining up with TRBD1. The length of the CDR3 is 14 residues. Germline V gene lookup returns CDR1 SGHRS and CDR2 YFSETQ. Trimming took 3 bases from V and 3 from J; bases not matched to a gene: 2. The CDR3 DNA is TGCGCCAGCAGCTGGGGGACAGGGGAAGAGACCCAGTACTTC. Translated, it gives CASSWGTGEETQYF.

This chain uses TRBV28 with TRBJ2-2, with 7 bases that match TRBD1. The length of the CDR3 is 16 residues. Germline V gene lookup returns CDR1 MDHEN and CDR2 SYDVKM. The J segment lost 0 bases and the V segment lost 3 bases, leaving 4 bases of the junction unmatched. CDR3 protein: CASSLGQFANTGELFF. The CDR3 DNA reads as TGTGCCAGCAGTTTGGGACAGTTCGCGAACACCGGGGAGCTGTTTTTT.

This clonotype was seen a handful of times. This sequence joins TRBV19 and TRBJ2-1; 10 nucleotides align to TRBD1. This CDR3 is 17 amino acids long. Germline V gives CDR1 LNHDA, CDR2 SQIVND (reference sequence). Trimming at V came to 0 bases and at J to 8 bases, leaving 10 bases not matched to a gene. CDR3 in DNA: TGTGCCAGTAGTATAGAATCGCCCAGGACAGGGGGTCATGAGCAGTTCTTC. This translates into CASSIESPRTGGHEQFF.

This clonotype was seen only a few times. This chain links TRBV7-9 with TRBJ2-5, with TRBD2 as a possible D gene (6 bases). V was cut by 3 bases and J by 5 bases, with 10 bases left in between. The germline V gene encodes CDR1 SEHNR and CDR2 FQNEAQ (reference sequence). CDR3 length: 13 residues. The CDR3 loop is CASSFGSWETQYF. Here the CDR3 DNA reads TGTGCCAGCAGCTTCGGGAGTTGGGAGACCCAGTACTTC.

CDR3 in amino acids: CASRPGLSYNEQFF. As DNA, the CDR3 is TGTGCCAGCAGACCTGGACTAAGCTACAATGAGCAGTTCTTC. The chain couples TRBV6-2 or TRBV6-3 to TRBJ2-1; weak D call: TRBD2 (6 bases). The CDR3 has 14 amino acids. V shed 6 bases and J shed 3 bases, with 12 bases lying between them. From germline, CDR1 is MNHEY and CDR2 SVGEGT.

This clonotype was counted many times. The chain carries TRBV7-2 and TRBJ2-5; a possible D gene is TRBD2 (6 bases). Germline-derived CDR1 and CDR2 are SGHTA and FQGNSA. Trimming removed 3 bases from V and 5 bases from J, with 13 bases in between. CDR3 length: 14 amino acids. DNA of the CDR3: TGTGCCAGCAGCTTGGGCGGGGCCGGGGAGACCCAGTACTTC. It is translated as CASSLGGAGETQYF.